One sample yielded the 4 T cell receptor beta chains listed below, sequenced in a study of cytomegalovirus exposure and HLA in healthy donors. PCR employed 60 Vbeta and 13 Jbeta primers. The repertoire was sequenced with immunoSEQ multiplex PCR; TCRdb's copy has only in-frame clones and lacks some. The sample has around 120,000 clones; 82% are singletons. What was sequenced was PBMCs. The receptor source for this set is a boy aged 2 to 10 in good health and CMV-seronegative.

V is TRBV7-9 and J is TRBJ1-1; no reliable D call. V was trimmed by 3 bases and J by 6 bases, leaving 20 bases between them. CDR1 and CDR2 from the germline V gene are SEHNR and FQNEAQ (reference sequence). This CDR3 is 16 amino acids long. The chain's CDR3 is CASSLSGDISGSEAFF. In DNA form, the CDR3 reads TGTGCCAGCAGCTTGAGCGGGGATATCAGCGGCTCTGAAGCTTTCTTT.

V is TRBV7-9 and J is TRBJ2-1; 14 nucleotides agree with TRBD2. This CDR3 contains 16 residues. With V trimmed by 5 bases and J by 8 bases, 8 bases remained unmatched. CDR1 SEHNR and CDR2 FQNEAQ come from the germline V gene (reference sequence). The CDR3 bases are TGTGCCAGCAGCCTCCGGACTAGCGGGAGGTGGGATGAGCAGTTCTTC. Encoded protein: CASSLRTSGRWDEQFF.

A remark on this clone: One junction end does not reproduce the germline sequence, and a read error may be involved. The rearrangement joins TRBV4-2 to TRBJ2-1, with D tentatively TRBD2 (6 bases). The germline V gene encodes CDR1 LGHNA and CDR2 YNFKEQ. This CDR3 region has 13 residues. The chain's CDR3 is CASSQDTTRERFF. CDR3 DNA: TGTGCCAGCAGCCAAGATACGACTAGGGAGCGGTTCTTC.

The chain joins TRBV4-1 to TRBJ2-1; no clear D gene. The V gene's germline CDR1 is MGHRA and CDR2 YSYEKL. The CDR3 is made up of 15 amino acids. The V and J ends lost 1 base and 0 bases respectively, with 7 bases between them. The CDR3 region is CASSQVVFSYNEQFF. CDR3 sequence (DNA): TGCGCCAGCAGCCAAGTTGTATTCTCCTACAATGAGCAGTTCTTC.